This TCR beta chain was identified during a study of T cell repertoires in cytomegalovirus infection. Overall study: HLA-B-restricted CMV epitopes that are well studied, plus recently identified HLA-C-restricted ones, were used by the study. Shared public TCR beta signatures pointed to both CMV infection and a matching HLA type.

Findings and caveats of the study: Individuals carrying CMV plus the relevant HLA were identified by cumulative frequency of public TCR beta families. HLA-C-restricted CMV clonotypes gave the most frequent clonotype in two of eight donors.

TCRdb fed the reads into MiXCR, producing one record per CDR3 protein. In the table there are approximately 910,000 distinct CDR3 sequences, approximately 31% of which are singletons. About this clonotype: Its antigen is undetermined.

The length of the CDR3 is 16 residues. From germline, CDR1 is MNHEY and CDR2 SVGEGT. V gave up 10 bases and J gave up 3 bases; unmatched junction bases: 14. This receptor was identified in a human donor in good health (CMV status not recorded). Some clones in this sample may be carry-over from other donors' samples. Sample: cultured CD8+ T cells from PBMCs, taken from culture after CMV antigen stimulation. The J gene is TRBJ2-2, the V gene TRBV6-2 or TRBV6-3; 7 nucleotides line up with TRBD2. In nucleotides, the CDR3 is TGTGCCACCCTCGGGGAGGGTCTGACCGACACCGGGGAGCTGTTTTTT. Translation gives CATLGEGLTDTGELFF.